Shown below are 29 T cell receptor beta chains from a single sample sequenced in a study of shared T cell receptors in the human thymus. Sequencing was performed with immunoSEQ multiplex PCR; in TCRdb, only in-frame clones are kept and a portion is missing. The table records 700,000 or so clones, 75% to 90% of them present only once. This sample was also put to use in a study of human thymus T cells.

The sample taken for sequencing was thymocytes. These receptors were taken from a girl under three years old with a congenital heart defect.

DNA of the CDR3: TGTGCCAGCAGCCGGACTAGCGGGGGTCCAGATACGCAGTATTTT. Amino acids: CASSRTSGGPDTQYF. V is TRBV5-4 and J is TRBJ2-3; TRBD2 aligns across 13 bases. V was clipped by 4 bases and J by 4 bases; unmatched bases: 3. The CDR3 is 15 amino acids. Germline CDR1 reads SGHNT; CDR2 reads YYREEE (reference sequence).

CDR3: CASSPLAGGTDTQYF. The CDR3 DNA reads TGTGCCAGCAGCCCGCTAGCGGGGGGCACAGATACGCAGTATTTT. J is TRBJ2-3 and V is TRBV7-2; TRBD2 matches 10 bases. Looked up from germline, CDR1 is SGHTA and CDR2 is FQGNSA. The CDR3 spans 15 residues. V was clipped by 5 bases and J by 1 base; unmatched bases: 3.

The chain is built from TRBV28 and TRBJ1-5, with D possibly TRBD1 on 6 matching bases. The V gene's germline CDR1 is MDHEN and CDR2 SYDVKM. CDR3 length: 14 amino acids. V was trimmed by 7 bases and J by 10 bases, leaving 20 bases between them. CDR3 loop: CASTLGGGECPQHF. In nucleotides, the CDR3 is TGTGCCAGCACCTTAGGAGGGGGGGAATGTCCCCAGCATTTT.

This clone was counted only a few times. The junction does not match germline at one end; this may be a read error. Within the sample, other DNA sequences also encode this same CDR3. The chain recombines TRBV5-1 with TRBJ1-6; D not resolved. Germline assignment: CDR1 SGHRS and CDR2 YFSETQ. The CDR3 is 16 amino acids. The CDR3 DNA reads TGCGCCAGCAGCGCGAGGGAGGCCCGCTATAATTCCCCCCTCCACTTT. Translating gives CASSAREARYNSPLHF.

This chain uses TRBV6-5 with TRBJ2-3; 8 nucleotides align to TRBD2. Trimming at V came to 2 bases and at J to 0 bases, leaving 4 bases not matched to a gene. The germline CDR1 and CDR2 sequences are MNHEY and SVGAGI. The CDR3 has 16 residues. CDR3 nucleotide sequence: TGTGCCAGCAGTTACATCAGCGGGGGTAGCACAGATACGCAGTATTTT. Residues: CASSYISGGSTDTQYF.

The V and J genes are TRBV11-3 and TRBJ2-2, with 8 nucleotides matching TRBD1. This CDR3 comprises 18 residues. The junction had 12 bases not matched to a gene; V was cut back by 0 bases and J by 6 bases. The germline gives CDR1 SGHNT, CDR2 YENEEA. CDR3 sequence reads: CASSLENKSGQAAGELFF. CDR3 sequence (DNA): TGTGCCAGCAGCTTAGAAAATAAGTCGGGACAGGCAGCCGGGGAGCTGTTTTTT.

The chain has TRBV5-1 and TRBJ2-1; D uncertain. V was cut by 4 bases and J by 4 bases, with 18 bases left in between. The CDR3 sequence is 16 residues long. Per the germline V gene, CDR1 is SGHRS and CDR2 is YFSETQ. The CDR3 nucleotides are TGCGCCAGCAGCACGACTCAGAGCACGATGTACAATGAGCAGTTCTTC. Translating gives CASSTTQSTMYNEQFF.

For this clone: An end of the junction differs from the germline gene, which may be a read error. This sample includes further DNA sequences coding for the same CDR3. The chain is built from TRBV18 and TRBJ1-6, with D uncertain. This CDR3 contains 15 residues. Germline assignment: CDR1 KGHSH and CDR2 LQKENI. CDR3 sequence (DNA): TGTGCCAGCTCACTTACGAGGCAGAATAATTCCCCCCTCCACTTT. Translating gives CASSLTRQNNSPLHF.

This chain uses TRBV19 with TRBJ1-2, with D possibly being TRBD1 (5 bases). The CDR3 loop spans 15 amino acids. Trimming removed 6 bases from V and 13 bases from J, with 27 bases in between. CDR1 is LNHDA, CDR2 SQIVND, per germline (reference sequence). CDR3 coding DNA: TGTGCCAGTAGCCCCAATGGCGAGACAGACGAGAATTCCACCTTC. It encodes CASSPNGETDENSTF.

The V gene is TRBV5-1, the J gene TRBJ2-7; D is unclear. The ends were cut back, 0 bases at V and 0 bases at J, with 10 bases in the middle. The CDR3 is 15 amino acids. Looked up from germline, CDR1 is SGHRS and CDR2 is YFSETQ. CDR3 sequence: CASSLGIVSSYEQYF. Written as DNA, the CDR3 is TGCGCCAGCAGCTTGGGTATCGTTAGCTCCTACGAGCAGTACTTC.

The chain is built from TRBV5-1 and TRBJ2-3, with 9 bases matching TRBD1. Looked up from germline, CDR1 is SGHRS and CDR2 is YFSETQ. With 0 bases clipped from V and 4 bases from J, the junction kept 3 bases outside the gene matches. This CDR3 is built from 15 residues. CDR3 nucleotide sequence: TGCGCCAGCAGCTTGGGGACAGGGGCTGCAGATACGCAGTATTTT. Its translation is CASSLGTGAADTQYF.

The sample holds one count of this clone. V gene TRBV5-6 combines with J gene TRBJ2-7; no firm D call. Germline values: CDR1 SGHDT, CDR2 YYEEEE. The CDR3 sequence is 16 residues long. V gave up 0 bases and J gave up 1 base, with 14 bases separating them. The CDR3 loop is CASSLAKQQNSYEQYF. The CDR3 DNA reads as TGTGCCAGCAGCTTGGCAAAACAACAGAATTCCTACGAGCAGTACTTC.

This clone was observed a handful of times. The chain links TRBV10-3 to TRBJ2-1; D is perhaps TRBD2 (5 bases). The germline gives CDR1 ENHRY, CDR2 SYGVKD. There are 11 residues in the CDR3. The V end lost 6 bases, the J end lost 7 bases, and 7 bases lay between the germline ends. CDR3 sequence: CAISRTNEQFF. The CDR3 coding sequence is TGTGCCATCAGCCGGACTAATGAGCAGTTCTTC.

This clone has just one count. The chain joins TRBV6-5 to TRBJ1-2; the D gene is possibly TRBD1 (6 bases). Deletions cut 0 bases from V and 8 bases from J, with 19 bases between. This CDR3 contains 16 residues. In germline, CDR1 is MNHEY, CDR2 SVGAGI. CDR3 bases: TGTGCCAGCAGTTACTCGTATCCGAGGGGGGGCTCGGGCTACACCTTC. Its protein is CASSYSYPRGGSGYTF.

The CDR3 is CASSSQTGGVQNEQFF. CDR3 DNA sequence: TGTGCCAGCAGTTCCCAGACAGGGGGCGTCCAAAATGAGCAGTTCTTC. The rearrangement uses TRBV27 and TRBJ2-1; 10 bases are a match to TRBD1. The CDR3 has 16 residues. V trimming: 4 bases; J trimming: 7 bases; junction bases outside the gene matches: 10. The germline CDR1 and CDR2 sequences are MNHEY and SMNVEV (reference sequence).

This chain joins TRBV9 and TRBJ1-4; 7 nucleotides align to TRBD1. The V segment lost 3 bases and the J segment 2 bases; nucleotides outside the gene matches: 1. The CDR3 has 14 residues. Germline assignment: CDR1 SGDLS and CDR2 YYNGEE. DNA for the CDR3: TGTGCCAGCAGCGAACAGGGGACTAATGAAAAACTGTTTTTT. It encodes CASSEQGTNEKLFF.

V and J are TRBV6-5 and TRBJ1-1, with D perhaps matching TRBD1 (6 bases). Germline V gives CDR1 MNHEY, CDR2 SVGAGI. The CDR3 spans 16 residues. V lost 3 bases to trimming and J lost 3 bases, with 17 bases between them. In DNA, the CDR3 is TGTGCCAGCAGTTATCACCCGTGGGGGCTGGACACTGAAGCTTTCTTT. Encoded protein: CASSYHPWGLDTEAFF.

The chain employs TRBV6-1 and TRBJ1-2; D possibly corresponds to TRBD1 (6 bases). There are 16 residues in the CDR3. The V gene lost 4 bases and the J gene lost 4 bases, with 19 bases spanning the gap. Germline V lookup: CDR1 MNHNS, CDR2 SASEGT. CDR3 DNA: TGTGCCAGCAGTGCCGCCGACAGGTGCCTTTCCTATGGCTACACCTTC. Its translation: CASSAADRCLSYGYTF.

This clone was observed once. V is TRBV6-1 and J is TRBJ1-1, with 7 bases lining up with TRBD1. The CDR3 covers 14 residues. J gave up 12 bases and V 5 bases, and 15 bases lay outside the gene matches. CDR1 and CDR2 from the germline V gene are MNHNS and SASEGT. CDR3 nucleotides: TGTGCCAGCAGTCCTGTCGGGGACAGTATGCGCTCTTTCTTT. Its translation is CASSPVGDSMRSFF.

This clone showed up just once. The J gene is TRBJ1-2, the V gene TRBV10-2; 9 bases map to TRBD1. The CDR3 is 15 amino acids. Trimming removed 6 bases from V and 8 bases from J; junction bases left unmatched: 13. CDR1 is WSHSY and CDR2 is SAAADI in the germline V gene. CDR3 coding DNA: TGCGCCAGCAGCAATCCTACAGGGGGCCATGGGGGCTACACCTTC. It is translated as CASSNPTGGHGGYTF.

In DNA form, the CDR3 reads TGCGCCAGCAGTGAGCAGGGCAGGGAAGAGACCCAGTACTTC. Translation: CASSEQGREETQYF. The chain recombines TRBV10-1 with TRBJ2-5; possible D gene TRBD1, 5 bases. Trimming stripped 2 bases from V and 3 bases from J, with 10 bases between. The germline V gene encodes CDR1 WNHNN and CDR2 SYGVQD (reference sequence). CDR3 length: 14 amino acids.

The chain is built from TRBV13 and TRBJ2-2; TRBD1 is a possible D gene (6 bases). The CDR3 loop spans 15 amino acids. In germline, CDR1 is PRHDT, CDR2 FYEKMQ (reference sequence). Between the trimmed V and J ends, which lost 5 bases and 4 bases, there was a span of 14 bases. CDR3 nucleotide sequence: TGTGCCAGCAGCCTTAAAGGGACACCCACCGGGGAGCTGTTTTTT. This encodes CASSLKGTPTGELFF.

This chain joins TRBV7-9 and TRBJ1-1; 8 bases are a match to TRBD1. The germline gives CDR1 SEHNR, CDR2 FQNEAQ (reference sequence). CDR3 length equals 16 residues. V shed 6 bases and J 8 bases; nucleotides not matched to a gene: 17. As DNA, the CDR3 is TGTGCCAGCAGTCCACGGCCGACAGGGGTTACCCTCGAAGCTTTCTTT. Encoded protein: CASSPRPTGVTLEAFF.

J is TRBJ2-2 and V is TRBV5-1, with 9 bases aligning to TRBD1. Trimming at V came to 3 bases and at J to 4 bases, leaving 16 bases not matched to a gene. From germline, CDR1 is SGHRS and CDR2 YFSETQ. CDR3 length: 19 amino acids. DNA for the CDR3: TGCGCCAGCAGCTGCGGGACAGGGAAAGTCTCCTTCCCCACCGGGGAGCTGTTTTTT. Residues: CASSCGTGKVSFPTGELFF.

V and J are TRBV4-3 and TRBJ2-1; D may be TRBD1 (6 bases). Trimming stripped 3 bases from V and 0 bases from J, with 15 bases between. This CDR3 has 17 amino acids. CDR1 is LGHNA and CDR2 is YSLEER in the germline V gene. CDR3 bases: TGCGCCAGCAGCCAGGGCTGGACAGCCCTCTCCTACAATGAGCAGTTCTTC. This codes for CASSQGWTALSYNEQFF.

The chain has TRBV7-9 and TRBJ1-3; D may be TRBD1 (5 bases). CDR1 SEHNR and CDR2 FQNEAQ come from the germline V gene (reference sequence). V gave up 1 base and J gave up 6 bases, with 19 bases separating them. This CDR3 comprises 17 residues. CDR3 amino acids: CASSLEVGGPPANTIYF. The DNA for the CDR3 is TGTGCCAGCAGCTTAGAGGTGGGGGGACCCCCGGCAAACACCATATATTTT. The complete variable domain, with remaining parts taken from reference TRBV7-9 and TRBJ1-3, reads DTGVSQNPRHKITKRGQNVTFRCDPISEHNRLYWYRQTLGQGPEFLTYFQNEAQLEKSRLLSDRFSAERPKGSFSTLEIQRTEQGDSAMYLCASSLEVGGPPANTIYFGEGSWLTVV.

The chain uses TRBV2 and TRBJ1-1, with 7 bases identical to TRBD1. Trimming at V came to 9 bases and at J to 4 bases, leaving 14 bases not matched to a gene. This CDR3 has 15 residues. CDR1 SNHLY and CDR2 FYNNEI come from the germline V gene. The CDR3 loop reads CARLTGQVSGTEAFF. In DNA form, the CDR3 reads TGTGCCAGGTTGACAGGGCAGGTCTCGGGCACTGAAGCTTTCTTT. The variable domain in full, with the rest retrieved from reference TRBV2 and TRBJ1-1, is EPEVTQTPSHQVTQMGQEVILRCVPISNHLYFYWYRQILGQKVEFLVSFYNNEISEKSEIFDDQFSVERPDGSNFTLKIRSTKLEDSAMYFCARLTGQVSGTEAFFGQGTRLTVV.

The CDR3 loop reads CASSQDLGRLLPPLHF. CDR3 DNA: TGCGCCAGCAGCCAAGATTTGGGGAGGTTGCTTCCACCCCTCCACTTT. The rearrangement joins TRBV4-3 to TRBJ1-6; D is unclear. This CDR3 contains 16 residues. Per germline, CDR1 LGHNA and CDR2 YSLEER. V lost 0 bases and J 11 bases, leaving 17 bases between the germline ends.

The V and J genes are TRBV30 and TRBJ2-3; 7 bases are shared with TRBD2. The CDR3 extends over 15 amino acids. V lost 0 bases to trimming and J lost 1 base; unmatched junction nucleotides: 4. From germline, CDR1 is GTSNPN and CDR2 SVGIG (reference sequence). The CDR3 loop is CAWSVSSGRTDTQYF. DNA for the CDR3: TGTGCCTGGAGTGTCAGTAGCGGGCGCACAGATACGCAGTATTTT.